Sequencing of this T cell receptor (beta chain) was carried out in a study of blood T cell repertoires in COVID-19. Study summary: From T cells, B-cell-depleted T cells, or PBMCs came the material, which was cDNA or gDNA.

Here immunoSEQ multiplex PCR was the method, and the copy in TCRdb shows in-frame clones only, minus some. The top ten clones hold roughly 25% of a sample with some 100,000 clones, about 82% of them seen once. The junction had 3 bases not matched to a gene; V was cut back by 3 bases and J by 9 bases. The CDR3 is made up of 12 amino acids. Germline V gives CDR1 SGDLS, CDR2 YYNGEE. The sequenced material came from peripheral blood. This clonotype originated in a human donor in a cohort sampled during active COVID-19. The chain combines TRBV9 with TRBJ2-1; 7 nucleotides align to TRBD1. The chain's CDR3 is CASSGAGGEQFF. CDR3 DNA: TGTGCCAGCAGCGGGGCAGGGGGTGAGCAGTTCTTC.